The entry below describes one T cell receptor (beta chain). What this receptor recognizes is not known. Per-nucleotide qualities are absent, and no much larger clonotype sits a single base away. CDR3 length: 15 amino acids, cysteine to phenylalanine. Only CDR3 DNA remains: 45 bases, in frame from the first base. V is shortened by 7 bases, J by 3 bases, and the region joining them spans 16 bases. CDR1 and CDR2 were assigned from the germline V gene (reference sequence) as LNHDA and SQIVND. This entry belongs to a study of a mutant IDH1 vaccine in newly diagnosed glioma (dated by TCRdb to the early 2020s). General notes on the study: Vaccination started 4-6 weeks after radiotherapy alone, or was given together with temozolomide cycles in the groups whose treatment included chemotherapy. Of the 32 patients who were treated, approximately 62% were male and approximately 38% were female, and the mean age was about 37 years. Prior to enrollment, standard therapy consisting of radiotherapy alone, temozolomide alone, or radiochemotherapy with temozolomide had been administered to patients, with the combination being received by most patients. The week-35 safety follow-up was designated visit V12, and the week-47 end of study was designated visit V13. Peripheral blood was collected at six visits: V03 (baseline), V05, V07, V10, V12 and V13. For exploratory analyses, longitudinal TCRB deep sequencing was carried out in roughly 25 treated patients wherever samples were available.

Libraries were prepared through the immunoSEQ multiplex PCR assay. Rearranged TCR beta chain sequences were amplified with the hsTCRB Kit following the manufacturer's protocol. TCRB libraries were sequenced on an Illumina MiSeq. Per the authors' processing: Demultiplexing, trimming and gene mapping were performed with the kit vendor's proprietary platform. In TCRdb, the immuneACCESS table is reduced to in-frame sequences with V and J assigned. These tables do not hold every clone; where another copy was compared, an unresolved V gene accounts for under half, and the others remain unexplained. The DNA gave D and trimming, while V, J and clone size come from that table. The sample records roughly 44,000 clones, 81% of which are singletons. Approximately 4.7% of the sample belongs to the ten largest clones. The time point label here, explained by the study, means: week 35, safety follow-up. Every vaccine dose consisted of 300 ug of a 20-mer mutant IDH1 peptide in Montanide, administered subcutaneously together with topical imiquimod. Across visits V03 through V10, patients got a total of eight vaccinations, given in weeks 1, 3, 5, 7, 11, 15, 19 and 23. Donors had newly diagnosed WHO grade 3 or 4 IDH1-mutant astrocytomas with loss of nuclear ATRX. The samples were drawn from NOA16, a multicentre, single-arm, open-label phase I trial in Germany that tested a mutant IDH1 peptide vaccine in humans for the first time. The DNeasy Blood and Tissue Kit was used to extract genomic DNA from EDTA blood for TCRB sequencing.

Results the study describes overall, beyond this receptor: Immune responses induced by the vaccine were seen in over 90% of patients across multiple MHC alleles. No apparent relationship was observed between pseudoprogression and alterations in the top peripheral T cell clonotypes detected by TCRB sequencing. According to the authors, sample limitations meant that analyses of patient blood samples could not be reproduced. PBMC samples for TCRB deep sequencing were selected based on availability.

Material: PBMCs, obtained from a glioma patient whose treatment included an IDH1 peptide vaccine. The V gene is TRBV19 and the J gene is TRBJ1-5; the D gene identity is not certain. This clonotype was sampled from a woman in her 40s with glioma. Some clones in this sample may be carry-over from other donors' samples. The sequenced DNA: TGTGCCAGTACCCTGGGGATTGGGTTCAATCAGCCCCAGCATTTT. This translates into CASTLGIGFNQPQHF. Supplemented by the reference TRBV19 and TRBJ1-5 proteins around the CDR3, the complete variable domain is DGGITQSPKYLFRKEGQNVTLSCEQNLNHDAMYWYRQDPGQGLRLIYYSQIVNDFQKGDIAEGYSVSREKKESFPLTVTSAQKNPTAFYLCASTLGIGFNQPQHFGDGTRLSIL.